This T cell receptor beta chain is drawn from a study of tumor and adjacent non-tumor tissue in lung cancer. Turning to the study itself: About 4.17 million productive TCRbeta reads were obtained per sample on average.

Three rounds of nested PCR, following a modified ARM-PCR protocol, produced the TCRbeta library. TCRdb recomputed calls from the multiplex PCR reads with MiXCR, one row per CDR3 protein. In the table there are under 45,000 distinct CDR3 sequences, 60% of which are singletons. For this clonotype: The antigen remains unidentified. Just one base apart from a much larger clone, this may be a read error.

This CDR3 region has 14 residues. The V gene's germline CDR1 is SQVTM and CDR2 ANQGSEA. The template was RNA from unsorted bulk tissue. The normal lung tissue was taken more than 3 cm from the tumor edge. Donors were chemotherapy-naive, newly diagnosed lung cancer surgical patients in China, August–late 2014. Notes on the study in general: In normal lung, the top 100 clones were significantly more dominant than in tumor.

This clonotype was obtained from a man aged 45 to 65 with non-small cell lung cancer. The chain carries TRBV29-1 and TRBJ2-2; D is ambiguous. Sequenced input: distant non-tumor lung tissue. Here the CDR3 DNA reads TGCAGCGTTGAGCCCCAGGCAAACACCAGGGAGCTGTTTTTT. It yields the protein CSVEPQANTRELFF.